Listed below are T cell receptor beta chains from one sample, sequenced in a study of cytomegalovirus exposure and HLA in healthy donors. TCRdb keeps only in-frame clones here, not all; method: immunoSEQ multiplex PCR. The table lists around 130,000 clones, around 8.5% of them singletons. Sequencing used PBMCs. These receptors originate from a man in his forties in good health and CMV-seronegative. Both conserved end residues are part of each CDR3. A D gene is named only where the DNA matches it firmly. Clone size is stated in some rows and not others, as once, few, many or a class when expanded.

V gene	J gene	clone size	D gene	CDR3 DNA	CDR3 protein
TRBV19	TRBJ1-4	.	.	TGTGCCAGTAGTCGGACAACAACAGCTAATGAAAAACTGTTTTTT	CASSRTTTANEKLFF
TRBV5-1	TRBJ1-1	.	.	TGCGCCAGCAAAGAAACTCCGAACACTGAAGCTTTCTTT	CASKETPNTEAFF
TRBV9	TRBJ1-4	.	.	TGTGCCAGCAGCGCAAACAGTGCAACTAATGAAAAACTGTTTTTT	CASSANSATNEKLFF
TRBV27	TRBJ2-2	few	.	TGTGCCAGCAGTCCTCGGGTCCGACTGGCCGGGGAGCTGTTTTTT	CASSPRVRLAGELFF
TRBV10-1	TRBJ1-5	.	TRBD1	TGCGCCAGCAGCCTTTTCCGGGACAGAGATCAGCCCCAGCATTTT	CASSLFRDRDQPQHF
TRBV27	TRBJ1-3	.	.	TGTGCCAGCAGCCGCACAGGGACCCCCTCTGGAAACACCATATATTTT	CASSRTGTPSGNTIYF
TRBV7-2	TRBJ2-7	.	.	TGTGCCAGCAGCACGCGACTAGGGGCCGGTGGCGAGCAGTACTTC	CASSTRLGAGGEQYF
TRBV9	TRBJ1-1	medium-sized	.	TGTGCCAGCAGCGTACAGGCCCTCGGGGGAACTGAAGCTTTCTTT	CASSVQALGGTEAFF
TRBV18	TRBJ2-7	few	.	TGTGCCAGCTCGTCCTCTCGAGGAGGCAACGAGCAGTACTTC	CASSSSRGGNEQYF
TRBV5-1	TRBJ1-6	.	TRBD1	TGCGCCAGCAGCTTGCAGGGGGCGAGGTCACCCCTCCACTTT	CASSLQGARSPLHF
TRBV7-2	TRBJ1-2	few	.	TGTGCCAGCAGCTTAGCGCTCCCGGACTTGAGGGGCTACACCTTC	CASSLALPDLRGYTF
TRBV5-1	TRBJ1-1	.	TRBD1	TGCGCCAGCAGCTTGGGACAGGGGTGGACTGAAGCTTTCTTT	CASSLGQGWTEAFF
TRBV6-6	TRBJ1-5	few	TRBD1	TGTGCCAGCAGCTTCCCGGGACAGGGCCAGCAGCATTTT	CASSFPGQGQQHF
TRBV5-1	TRBJ2-1	few	.	TGCGCCAGCAGGGGGCAGGGTTCCTACAATGAGCAGTTCTTC	CASRGQGSYNEQFF
TRBV6-5	TRBJ1-2	.	TRBD1	TGTGCCAGCAGCCCCCCAGGACAGGGACATGGTGGCTACACCTTC	CASSPPGQGHGGYTF
TRBV20-1	TRBJ1-2	.	.	TGCAGTGCTAGAGATCCCTCAAGCTACCCCTTC	CSARDPSSYPF
TRBV19	TRBJ1-1	.	TRBD1	TGTGCCTGTTGGGACAGGGAGAACACTGAAGCTTTCTTT	CACWDRENTEAFF
TRBV5-1	TRBJ1-3	.	.	TGCGCCAGCAGTCCAGTCGGGAGTGGTGGAAACACCATATATTTT	CASSPVGSGGNTIYF
TRBV6-1	TRBJ1-2	few	.	TGTGCCAGTACCAGGGTTCCGTCTTTAAACTATGGCTACACCTTC	CASTRVPSLNYGYTF
TRBV5-6	TRBJ1-1	few	.	TGTGCCAGCAGCTCGCCCAGCGGCGAAGCTTTCTTT	CASSSPSGEAFF
TRBV29-1	TRBJ1-1	few	.	TGCAGCGTTGCTCCGGGGTTCGACACTGAAGCTTTCTTT	CSVAPGFDTEAFF
TRBV5-3	TRBJ1-5	.	TRBD1	TGTGCCAGAAGCGTGAACGGGACAGGCAATCAGCCCCAGCATTTT	CARSVNGTGNQPQHF
TRBV7-9	TRBJ1-1	many	.	.	CASSSSYILEGTMNTEAFF
TRBV19	TRBJ2-3	few	TRBD2	TGTGCCAGTAGTATGAGGAGCGGGGGGGCCGATACGCAGTATTTT	CASSMRSGGADTQYF
TRBV25-1	TRBJ1-3	few	.	TGTGCCAGCAGTGAATATTTTGGGCCCCGCTCTGGAAACACCATATATTTT	CASSEYFGPRSGNTIYF
TRBV6-5	TRBJ2-2	.	.	TGTGCCAGCAGTTACGGAGCCTCGAACACCGGGGAGCTGTTTTTT	CASSYGASNTGELFF
TRBV30	TRBJ2-7	few	TRBD1	TGTGCCTGTAGGGGACAGGGCTCCTACGAGCAGTACTTC	CACRGQGSYEQYF
TRBV6-6	TRBJ1-2	.	TRBD1	TGTGCCAGCGCTCGACAGGGGGCAGGTAACTATGGCTACACCTTC	CASARQGAGNYGYTF
TRBV7-6	TRBJ1-2	.	.	TGTGCCACCCCCCTCGCGGCCCTCTATGGCTACACCTTC	CATPLAALYGYTF
TRBV6-6	TRBJ2-5	once	TRBD2	TGTGCCAGCAGCCGGCCGACTAGCGGGGAAGAGACCCAGTACTTC	CASSRPTSGEETQYF
TRBV7-9	TRBJ1-5	few	.	TGTGCCAGCAGCCGAGGGAGCGGGGAGCCACAGCCCCAGCATTTT	CASSRGSGEPQPQHF
TRBV6-5	TRBJ1-2	.	TRBD1	TGTGCCAGCAGTTTTCGGACAGGGGCTTACTATGGCTACACCTTC	CASSFRTGAYYGYTF
TRBV10-3	TRBJ2-7	few	.	TGTGCCATCAGTGAGTCGTATGGGCCGCCCTACGAGCAGTACTTC	CAISESYGPPYEQYF
TRBV7-9	TRBJ2-5	.	.	TGTGCCAGCAGCTCTGGACTCCAAGAGACCCAGTACTTC	CASSSGLQETQYF
TRBV11-2	TRBJ1-4	.	TRBD1	TGTGCCAGCAGCATCCGACAGGGGATTAATGAAAAACTGTTTTTT	CASSIRQGINEKLFF
TRBV10-2	TRBJ1-3	.	TRBD1	TGCGCCAGCAGTGAGCCCCGGGACAGGGGCTCTGGAAACACCATATATTTT	CASSEPRDRGSGNTIYF
TRBV4-1	TRBJ1-6	.	.	TGCGCCAGCAGCCAAGAAGACAGGTCCGATTATAATTCACCCCTCCACTTT	CASSQEDRSDYNSPLHF
TRBV5-1	TRBJ2-7	.	TRBD1	TGCGCCAGCAGCCTCCCCGGGACAGGGGGCGGCGAGCAGTACTTC	CASSLPGTGGGEQYF
TRBV10-3	TRBJ2-3	.	.	TGTGCCATCAGATCGCCAGGGAAGGATACGCAGTATTTT	CAIRSPGKDTQYF
TRBV28	TRBJ2-7	few	.	TGTGCCAGCAGTTTAACCCAGTCCTACGAGCAGTACTTC	CASSLTQSYEQYF
TRBV19	TRBJ1-5	few	.	TGTGCCAGTAGCAGCCTGGACAGTTTTAATCAGCCCCAGCATTTT	CASSSLDSFNQPQHF
TRBV7-6	TRBJ1-3	.	.	TGTGCCAGCAGCTTAATTCAGAGTGGAGGCACCATATATTTT	CASSLIQSGGTIYF
TRBV5-1	TRBJ1-1	few	TRBD1	TGCGCCAGCAGCCATGGACAGGGGAACACTGAAGCTTTCTTT	CASSHGQGNTEAFF
TRBV15	TRBJ2-7	.	TRBD1	TGTGCCACCAGCTCGCACGACAGGGCCGGGTACGAGCAGTACTTC	CATSSHDRAGYEQYF
TRBV2	TRBJ1-4	.	.	TGTGCCAGCACCGAGGGGGGGGAGGGAGAAAAACTGTTTTTT	CASTEGGEGEKLFF
TRBV11-2	TRBJ2-7	.	TRBD1	TGTGCCAGCAGCTTATTGGTAGGGGGCTTCTCCTACGAGCAGTACTTC	CASSLLVGGFSYEQYF
TRBV5-4	TRBJ1-6	.	.	TGTGCCAGCAGCTTGGGCCGGTATAATTCACCCCTCCACTTT	CASSLGRYNSPLHF
TRBV5-1	TRBJ2-3	.	.	TGCGCCAGCAGCTTGGCCTGGGGGGGGCCGGGAAATACGCAGTATTTT	CASSLAWGGPGNTQYF
TRBV4-1	TRBJ1-4	few	TRBD1	TGCGCCAGCAGCCAAGATCCAGGGGGAGATGAAAAACTGTTTTTT	CASSQDPGGDEKLFF
TRBV11-2	TRBJ1-1	few	.	TGTGCCAGCAGCCTATTCAGGGCCATGAACACTGAAGCTTTCTTT	CASSLFRAMNTEAFF
TRBV4-1	TRBJ2-7	.	TRBD1	TGCGCCAGCAGCCAGGCCGGGACAGGAGCCTACGAGCAGTACTTC	CASSQAGTGAYEQYF
TRBV29-1	TRBJ2-3	.	.	TGCAGCGTTGTAGGGGCTGGAGATACGCAGTATTTT	CSVVGAGDTQYF
TRBV4-1	TRBJ2-7	.	.	TGCGCCAGCAGCCAAGTAGCAGGGGCGAGGTACGAGCAGTACTTC	CASSQVAGARYEQYF
TRBV30	TRBJ1-2	.	TRBD1	TGTGCCTGGAGTGTGGGGACAGGGGTGGTAGGTGGCTACACCTTC	CAWSVGTGVVGGYTF